Given below is one T cell receptor (beta chain) in context. As yet, its antigen is unknown. The data are from a study of shared clonotypes between healthy human individuals. For the study at large: Contributing individuals were a couple of females and a few males aged 18 to 49.

Ten immunoSEQ deep assay plates were used to sequence unsorted PBMC DNA. Profiled with immunoSEQ multiplex PCR; TCRdb holds only in-frame clones, not every one. The data show around 500,000 clones, about 72% seen once. Findings and limits, study-wide: A limitation of the genetic and exposure-history diversity represented arose from few donors.

Genomic DNA from unsorted samples was obtained from 70 million to 95 million PBMCs (per sample). V gave up 6 bases and J gave up 0 bases, with 10 bases separating them. This CDR3 is built from 14 residues. Germline CDR1 and CDR2: ENHRY and SYGVKD. This clonotype originated in a middle-aged woman in good health. Some clones in this sample may be carry-over from other donors' samples. Sequencing was performed on PBMCs. V gene TRBV10-3 combines with J gene TRBJ2-3; no clear D gene. The CDR3 bases are TGTGCCATCAGGTACGGGTCCAGCACAGATACGCAGTATTTT. Its translation is CAIRYGSSTDTQYF.